Listed below are T cell receptor beta chains from one sample, sequenced in a study of T cells after yellow fever vaccination. TCRdb reprocessed the 5' RACE reads via MiXCR and lists one record per CDR3 protein. The table has about 350,000 distinct CDR3 sequences, around 10% seen once. Source: PBMCs, taken on the day of the first yellow fever vaccination. The receptors originated from a man aged 18 to 30 who received the YFV17D yellow fever vaccine. The CDR3 runs from the conserved cysteine through the conserved F or W. A D gene is named only where the DNA matches it firmly. Clone size is given for some rows only: seen once, a few or many times, or a class if the clone is expanded.

V gene	D gene	J gene	clone size	CDR3 protein	CDR3 DNA
TRBV4-1	TRBD1	TRBJ1-6	few	CASSQRDSPPNSPLHF	TGCGCCAGCAGCCAAAGGGACAGCCCCCCTAATTCACCCCTCCACTTT
TRBV20-1	-	TRBJ2-5	-	CSARTLQETQYF	TGCAGTGCTAGAACCTTACAAGAGACCCAGTACTTC
TRBV3-1	TRBD1	TRBJ2-3	-	CASSRRGYRGDTQYF	TGTGCCAGCAGCCGCCGGGGATACAGGGGAGATACGCAGTATTTT
TRBV5-1	-	TRBJ2-1	few	CASSPNPGAAYNEQFF	TGCGCCAGCAGCCCGAATCCAGGGGCCGCCTACAATGAGCAGTTCTTC
TRBV7-8	-	TRBJ2-5	-	CASSPGRYQETQYF	TGTGCCAGCAGCCCGGGACGGTACCAAGAGACCCAGTACTTC
TRBV4-2	-	TRBJ2-3	-	CASSQVVASGTDTQYF	TGTGCCAGCAGCCAAGTCGTGGCTAGCGGCACAGATACGCAGTATTTT
TRBV27	TRBD2	TRBJ2-2	-	CASKPGLAETGELFF	TGTGCCAGCAAACCGGGACTAGCAGAAACCGGGGAGCTGTTTTTT
TRBV4-1	-	TRBJ2-5	-	CASSTLGRGKEETQYF	TGCGCCAGCAGTACTCTGGGGAGGGGGAAGGAAGAGACCCAGTACTTC
TRBV18	TRBD2	TRBJ2-3	-	CASSPPVGLALGTDTQYF	TGTGCCAGCTCACCACCGGTCGGACTAGCATTGGGCACAGATACGCAGTATTTT
TRBV28	-	TRBJ1-5	-	CASRWPGSNQPQHF	TGTGCCAGCAGGTGGCCGGGGTCCAATCAGCCCCAGCATTTT
TRBV2	-	TRBJ1-3	-	CASSARGSGNTIYF	TGTGCCAGCAGTGCCAGGGGATCTGGAAACACCATATATTTT
TRBV5-1	-	TRBJ1-1	many	CASSPDSTGVGAFF	TGCGCCAGCAGCCCCGACAGTACGGGGGTCGGGGCTTTCTTT
TRBV6-5	-	TRBJ1-2	-	CASSYSRRAVGYTF	TGTGCCAGCAGTTACTCGAGGAGGGCCGTGGGGTACACCTTC
TRBV28	-	TRBJ2-4	-	CASSPIELAKNIQYF	TGTGCCAGCAGTCCGATCGAGTTAGCCAAAAACATTCAGTACTTC
TRBV18	TRBD1	TRBJ1-2	-	CASSPGGQGEHGYTF	TGTGCCAGCTCACCGGGTGGACAGGGAGAACATGGCTACACCTTC
TRBV5-1	-	TRBJ1-1	few	CASSLAGALAFF	TGCGCCAGCAGCTTGGCAGGGGCGTTGGCTTTCTTT
TRBV6-1	-	TRBJ2-3	-	CASGLSPRGTDTQYF	TGTGCCAGCGGCCTCTCCCCCCGAGGGACAGATACGCAGTATTTT
TRBV5-1	TRBD1	TRBJ2-7	-	CASSFITGGVSYEQYF	TGCGCCAGCAGCTTCATTACAGGGGGTGTCTCCTACGAGCAGTACTTC
TRBV5-1	-	TRBJ2-3	-	CASSSRGRSDTQYF	TGCGCCAGCAGTTCTAGGGGCCGGTCAGATACGCAGTATTTT
TRBV14	TRBD1	TRBJ2-5	-	CASSGTGGFNQETQYF	TGTGCCAGCAGCGGGACAGGGGGCTTTAACCAAGAGACCCAGTACTTC
TRBV21-1	-	TRBJ2-2	-	CSSSKDRSGGGVLDGELFF	TGTTCCAGCAGCAAAGACCGTAGTGGGGGGGGTGTGTTGGACGGGGAGCTGTTTTTT
TRBV5-1	-	TRBJ1-5	many	CASSLALGHQPQHF	TGCGCCAGCAGCTTGGCCCTGGGCCATCAGCCCCAGCATTTT
TRBV4-3	-	TRBJ2-5	many	CASSQLPGETQYF	TGCGCCAGCAGCCAGCTTCCCGGGGAGACCCAGTACTTC
TRBV6-2/TRBV6-3	TRBD1	TRBJ2-7	-	CASNRGSYEQYF	TGTGCCAGCAACAGGGGGTCCTACGAGCAGTACTTC
TRBV29-1	-	TRBJ1-1	-	CSVVMGNTEAFF	TGCAGCGTTGTGATGGGGAACACTGAAGCTTTCTTT
TRBV4-1	TRBD1	TRBJ1-1	-	CASSQWDRGQVNTEAFF	TGCGCCAGCAGCCAATGGGACAGGGGGCAGGTGAACACTGAAGCTTTCTTT
TRBV5-6	TRBD1	TRBJ1-5	-	CASSRSVAGGKGNQPQHF	TGTGCCAGCAGCCGGTCGGTGGCAGGGGGAAAGGGCAATCAGCCCCAGCATTTT
TRBV15	-	TRBJ1-5	-	CATPPGGPPWWPQHF	TGTGCCACCCCCCCCGGAGGGCCGCCTTGGTGGCCCCAGCATTTT
TRBV10-3	TRBD1	TRBJ1-2	few	CAISGQGARGYGYTF	TGTGCCATCAGTGGTCAGGGGGCCAGGGGCTATGGCTACACCTTC
TRBV5-4	-	TRBJ1-6	-	CASSRQTSTNSPLHF	TGTGCCAGCAGCCGTCAGACATCTACAAATTCACCCCTCCACTTT
TRBV20-1	-	TRBJ1-2	many	CSARVEDLSYGYTF	TGCAGTGCTAGAGTTGAAGACCTTAGCTATGGCTACACCTTC
TRBV11-2	-	TRBJ1-4	few	CASSFESGVTNEKLFF	TGTGCCAGCAGCTTTGAGTCAGGGGTGACTAATGAAAAACTGTTTTTT
TRBV7-3	-	TRBJ2-3	-	CASSSGRLGGLDTQYF	TGTGCCAGCAGCTCCGGCCGCCTTGGGGGCCTCGATACGCAGTATTTT
TRBV18	TRBD1	TRBJ2-2	-	CASSPTPGQGKGTGELFF	TGTGCCAGCTCACCAACCCCGGGACAGGGAAAAGGAACCGGGGAGCTGTTTTTT
TRBV7-9	-	TRBJ2-1	few	CASSQTREQFF	TGTGCCAGCAGCCAAACTCGGGAGCAGTTCTTC
TRBV5-6	-	TRBJ2-3	many	CASSLGGSADTQYF	TGTGCCAGCAGCTTGGGAGGATCTGCAGATACGCAGTATTTT
TRBV7-8	TRBD1	TRBJ1-2	-	CASSLAGGYYGYTF	TGTGCCAGCAGCTTAGCAGGGGGCTACTATGGCTACACCTTC
TRBV7-9	TRBD1	TRBJ2-1	few	CASSARQGDEQFF	TGTGCCAGCAGCGCCCGACAGGGCGATGAGCAGTTCTTC
TRBV10-3	TRBD1	TRBJ2-3	-	CAISGDRGESTDTQYF	TGTGCCATCAGTGGGGACAGGGGCGAGAGCACAGATACGCAGTATTTT
TRBV2	-	TRBJ2-1	few	CASSARWDSYNEQFF	TGTGCCAGCAGTGCTAGGTGGGACTCCTACAATGAGCAGTTCTTC
TRBV7-2	TRBD2	TRBJ2-1	few	CASSLSLLAGIHNEQFF	TGTGCCAGCAGCTTATCCTTACTAGCGGGGATACACAATGAGCAGTTCTTC
TRBV12-3/TRBV12-4	-	TRBJ1-5	few	CASSFSVFGSQPQHF	TGTGCCAGCAGTTTTTCGGTGTTCGGATCTCAGCCCCAGCATTTT
TRBV7-3	TRBD2	TRBJ2-1	-	CASSLRGTSGGEQFF	TGTGCCAGCAGCTTAAGAGGGACTAGCGGGGGAGAGCAGTTCTTC
TRBV6-1	-	TRBJ1-3	few	CASRPSLLDPGNTIYF	TGTGCCAGCAGACCTAGCCTGTTGGACCCTGGAAACACCATATATTTT
TRBV9	-	TRBJ1-2	-	CASSVGEGGYTF	TGTGCCAGCAGCGTTGGGGAGGGAGGCTACACCTTC
TRBV12-3/TRBV12-4	TRBD1	TRBJ2-5	-	CASSLRRTGGETQYF	TGTGCCAGCAGTTTACGAAGGACAGGAGGAGAGACCCAGTACTTC
TRBV18	-	TRBJ2-3	-	CASSPPSGATDTQYF	TGTGCCAGCTCACCACCTAGCGGAGCCACAGATACGCAGTATTTT
TRBV5-1	-	TRBJ1-2	-	CASSFQANYGYTF	TGCGCCAGCAGCTTCCAGGCCAACTATGGCTACACCTTC